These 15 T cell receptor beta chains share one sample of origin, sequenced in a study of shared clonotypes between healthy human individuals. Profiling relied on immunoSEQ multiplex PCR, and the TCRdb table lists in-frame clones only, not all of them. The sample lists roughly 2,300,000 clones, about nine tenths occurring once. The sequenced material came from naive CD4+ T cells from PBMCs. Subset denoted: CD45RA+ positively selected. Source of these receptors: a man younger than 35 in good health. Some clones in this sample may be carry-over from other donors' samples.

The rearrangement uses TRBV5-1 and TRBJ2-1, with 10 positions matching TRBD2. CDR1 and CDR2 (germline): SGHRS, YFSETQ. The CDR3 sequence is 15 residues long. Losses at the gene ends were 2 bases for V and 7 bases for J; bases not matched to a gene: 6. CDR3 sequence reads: CASSFLAGASNEQFF. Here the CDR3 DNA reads TGCGCCAGCAGCTTTCTAGCGGGGGCATCAAATGAGCAGTTCTTC. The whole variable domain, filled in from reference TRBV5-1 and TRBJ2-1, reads KAGVTQTPRYLIKTRGQQVTLSCSPISGHRSVSWYQQTPGQGLQFLFEYFSETQRNKGNFPGRFSGRQFSNSRSEMNVSTLELGDSALYLCASSFLAGASNEQFFGPGTRLTVL.

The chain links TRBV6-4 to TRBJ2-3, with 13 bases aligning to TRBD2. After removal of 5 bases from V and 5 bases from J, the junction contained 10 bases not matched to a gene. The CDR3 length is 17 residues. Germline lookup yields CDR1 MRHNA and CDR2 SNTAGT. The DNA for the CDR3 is TGTGCCAGCAGTCCCCGAGGACTAGCGGGAGCAAGAGATACGCAGTATTTT. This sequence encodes CASSPRGLAGARDTQYF.

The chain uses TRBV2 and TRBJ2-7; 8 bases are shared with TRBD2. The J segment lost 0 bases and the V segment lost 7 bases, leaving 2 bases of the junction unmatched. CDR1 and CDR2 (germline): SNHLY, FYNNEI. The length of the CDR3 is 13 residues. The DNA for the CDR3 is TGTGCCAGCACGGGGGGGAGCTCCTACGAGCAGTACTTC. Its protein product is CASTGGSSYEQYF.

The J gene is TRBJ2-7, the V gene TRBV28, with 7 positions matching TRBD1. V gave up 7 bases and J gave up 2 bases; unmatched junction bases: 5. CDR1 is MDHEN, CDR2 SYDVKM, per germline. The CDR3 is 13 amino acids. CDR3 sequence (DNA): TGTGCCAGCACCCAGGGGGATGCCTACGAGCAGTACTTC. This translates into CASTQGDAYEQYF.

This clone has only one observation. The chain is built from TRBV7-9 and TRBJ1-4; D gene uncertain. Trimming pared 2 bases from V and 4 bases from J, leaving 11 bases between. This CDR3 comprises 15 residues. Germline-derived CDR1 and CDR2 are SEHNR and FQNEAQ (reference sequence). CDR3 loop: CASSLLVGINEKLFF. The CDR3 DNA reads TGTGCCAGCAGCTTACTAGTCGGGATTAATGAAAAACTGTTTTTT.

CDR3 nucleotides: TGTGCCAGCAGCAAAGCGCGCAGGAGCATAATCACAGATACGCAGTATTTT. Translated, it gives CASSKARRSIITDTQYF. The rearrangement joins TRBV21-1 to TRBJ2-3. TRBV21-1 is reported as a pseudogene. The CDR3 length is 17 residues.

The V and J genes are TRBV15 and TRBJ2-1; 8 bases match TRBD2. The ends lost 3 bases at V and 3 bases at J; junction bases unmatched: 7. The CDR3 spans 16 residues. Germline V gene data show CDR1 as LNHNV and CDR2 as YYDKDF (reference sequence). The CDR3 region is CATSSYTSGVYNEQFF. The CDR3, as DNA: TGTGCCACCAGCAGTTATACTAGCGGCGTCTACAATGAGCAGTTCTTC.

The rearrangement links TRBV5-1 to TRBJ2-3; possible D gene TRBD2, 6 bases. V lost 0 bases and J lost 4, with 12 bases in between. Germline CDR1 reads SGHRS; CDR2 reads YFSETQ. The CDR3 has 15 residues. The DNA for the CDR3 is TGCGCCAGCAGCTTGGCCGGGAGCGCGGCAGATACGCAGTATTTT. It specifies CASSLAGSAADTQYF. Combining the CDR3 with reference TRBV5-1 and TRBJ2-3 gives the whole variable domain KAGVTQTPRYLIKTRGQQVTLSCSPISGHRSVSWYQQTPGQGLQFLFEYFSETQRNKGNFPGRFSGRQFSNSRSEMNVSTLELGDSALYLCASSLAGSAADTQYFGPGTRLTVL.

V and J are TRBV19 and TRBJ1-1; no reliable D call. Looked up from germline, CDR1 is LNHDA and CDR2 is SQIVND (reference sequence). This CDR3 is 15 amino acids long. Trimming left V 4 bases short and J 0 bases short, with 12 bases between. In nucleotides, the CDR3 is TGTGCCAGTAGTACTAGGGAGGTAATGAACACTGAAGCTTTCTTT. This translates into CASSTREVMNTEAFF.

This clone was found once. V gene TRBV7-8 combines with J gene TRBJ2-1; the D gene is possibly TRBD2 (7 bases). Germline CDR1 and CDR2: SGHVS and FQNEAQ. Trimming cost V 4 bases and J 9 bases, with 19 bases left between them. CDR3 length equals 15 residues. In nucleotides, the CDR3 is TGTGCCAGCAGCTCGGACGGGGGGCAGAGGAGTGAGCAGTTCTTC. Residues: CASSSDGGQRSEQFF.

CDR3 DNA: TGTGCCAGCCGAGCACAGGGAACGTACCAAGAGACCCAGTACTTC. Its protein is CASRAQGTYQETQYF. The chain joins TRBV7-6 to TRBJ2-5; D possibly corresponds to TRBD1 (6 bases). The CDR3 length is 15 residues. Germline V gene data show CDR1 as SGHVS and CDR2 as FNYEAQ. The V gene lost 8 bases and the J gene lost 0 bases, with 16 bases spanning the gap.

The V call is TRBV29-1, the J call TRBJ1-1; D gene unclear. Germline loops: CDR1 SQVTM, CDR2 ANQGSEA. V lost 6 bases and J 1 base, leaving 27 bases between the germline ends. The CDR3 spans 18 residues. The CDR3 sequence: CSVGPPPWERIRNTEAFF. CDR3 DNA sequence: TGCAGCGTAGGACCCCCCCCCTGGGAGAGAATAAGGAACACTGAAGCTTTCTTT.

The CDR3 protein is CASSSAGTANTGELFF. CDR3 DNA sequence: TGTGCCAGCAGTTCAGCCGGGACAGCGAACACCGGGGAGCTGTTTTTT. The chain couples TRBV27 to TRBJ2-2; TRBD1 agrees at 7 bases. In germline, CDR1 is MNHEY, CDR2 SMNVEV (reference sequence). The CDR3 sequence is 16 residues long. V shed 4 bases and J 0 bases; nucleotides not matched to a gene: 5.

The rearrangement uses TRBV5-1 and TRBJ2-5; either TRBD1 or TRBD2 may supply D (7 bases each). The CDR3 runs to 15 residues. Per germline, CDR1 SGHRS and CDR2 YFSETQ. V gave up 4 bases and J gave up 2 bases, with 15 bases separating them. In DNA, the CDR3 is TGCGCCAGCAGCAGGGAGGGACAGAAACAAGAGACCCAGTACTTC. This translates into CASSREGQKQETQYF.

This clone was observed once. The CDR3 spells CASSQDRYPRRGQPQHF. The CDR3 coding sequence is TGTGCCAGCAGCCAAGATCGTTACCCTCGAAGAGGTCAGCCCCAGCATTTT. The V and J genes are TRBV14 and TRBJ1-5; D is uncertain. The CDR3 runs to 17 residues. The V end was cut by 0 bases, the J end by 6 bases, with 18 bases between. Germline values: CDR1 SGHDN, CDR2 FVKESK.